These 32 T cell receptor beta chains share one sample of origin, sequenced in a study of T cells in Graves' hyperthyroidism and ophthalmopathy. There were TCR beta CDR3 regions amplified from RNA transcripts. With the HTBI primer set, the TCR CDR3 went through a first round of RT-PCR. Each CDR3 protein gets one entry after TCRdb re-called the multiplex PCR reads with MiXCR. This sample has 550,000 to 700,000 distinct CDR3 sequences, with about 15% found just once. Sequencing used blood. The receptors shown here come from a woman in her 40s with Graves' ophthalmopathy.

The chain couples TRBV30 to TRBJ1-5, with 8 bases aligning to TRBD1. Per the germline V gene, CDR1 is GTSNPN and CDR2 is SVGIG (reference sequence). This CDR3 region has 14 residues. After removal of 5 bases from V and 3 bases from J, the junction contained 6 bases not matched to a gene. The CDR3 DNA reads as TGTGCCTGGGGGAGGCAGGGGGCCAATCAGCCCCAGCATTTT. It codes for CAWGRQGANQPQHF.

This clonotype was detected ten times or more. V is TRBV27 and J is TRBJ1-1; D not certain. With 0 bases removed from V and 1 base from J, the gap between germline ends came to 12 bases. The V gene's germline CDR1 is MNHEY and CDR2 SMNVEV (reference sequence). The CDR3 sequence is 16 residues long. CDR3 loop: CASSLSRSVRNTEAFF. CDR3 in DNA: TGTGCCAGCAGTTTATCCCGAAGCGTACGGAACACTGAAGCTTTCTTT.

This clonotype showed up many times. The V and J genes are TRBV28 and TRBJ2-2, with a weak D call TRBD2 (6 bases). V was cut by 10 bases and J by 7 bases, with 19 bases left in between. The CDR3 is 14 amino acids. Germline assignment: CDR1 MDHEN and CDR2 SYDVKM. CDR3 sequence: CATAVYTSFGELFF. Written as DNA, the CDR3 is TGTGCCACTGCAGTTTATACTAGCTTCGGGGAGCTGTTTTTT.

This clonotype has ten or more counts. V gene TRBV7-9 combines with J gene TRBJ2-7; 9 bases are a match to TRBD1. Germline CDR1 reads SEHNR; CDR2 reads FQNEAQ (reference sequence). There are 14 residues in the CDR3. V shed 2 bases, J shed 5 bases, and the junction held 4 bases outside the gene matches. The CDR3 here is CASSLTGGIHEQYF. The CDR3 region has the DNA TGTGCCAGCAGCTTAACAGGGGGCATTCACGAGCAGTACTTC. Supplemented by reference TRBV7-9 and TRBJ2-7, the full variable domain reads DTGVSQNPRHKITKRGQNVTFRCDPISEHNRLYWYRQTLGQGPEFLTYFQNEAQLEKSRLLSDRFSAERPKGSFSTLEIQRTEQGDSAMYLCASSLTGGIHEQYFGPGTRLTVT.

At least ten counts were recorded for this clonotype. The chain is built from TRBV6-1 and TRBJ1-5; D is undetermined. The CDR3 extends over 14 amino acids. Germline CDR1 is MNHNS and CDR2 is SASEGT. The V end lost 3 bases, the J end lost 3 bases, and 9 bases lay between the germline ends. The CDR3 here is CASSDGAHNQPQHF. The CDR3 DNA is TGTGCCAGCAGTGATGGAGCGCACAATCAGCCCCAGCATTTT.

This clonotype was seen many times. CDR3 coding DNA: TGTGCCAGGGAGATTTCGACTAGCCATTTGTACGAGCAGTACTTC. As protein: CAREISTSHLYEQYF. The J gene is TRBJ2-7, the V gene TRBV19, with 7 bases aligning to TRBD2. Per germline, CDR1 LNHDA and CDR2 SQIVND (reference sequence). The CDR3 extends over 15 amino acids. Trimming took 9 bases from V and 4 from J; bases not matched to a gene: 15.

In this sample, this clonotype turned up many times. The genes are TRBV7-9 and TRBJ2-7, with 11 bases lining up with TRBD1. V lost 7 bases to trimming and J lost 4 bases; unmatched junction nucleotides: 6. CDR3 size: 14 residues. The germline CDR1 and CDR2 sequences are SEHNR and FQNEAQ (reference sequence). In DNA, the CDR3 is TGTGCCAGCAACTCCGGGACAGGGGGATACGAGCAGTACTTC. It specifies CASNSGTGGYEQYF.

This clonotype appeared many times. The chain links TRBV29-1 to TRBJ1-2; possibly TRBD1 for D (5 bases). Germline CDR1 is SQVTM and CDR2 is ANQGSEA. The CDR3 length is 12 residues. Between the trimmed V and J ends, which lost 6 bases and 4 bases, there was a span of 12 bases. In DNA, the CDR3 is TGCAGCGTGTATCCGGGGACCTATGGCTACACCTTC. Protein product: CSVYPGTYGYTF.

Details on this clonotype: Sequence at one end of the junction differs from germline and may be a read error. This chain links TRBV6-5 with TRBJ1-2, with 9 nucleotides matching TRBD1. The germline V gene encodes CDR1 MNHEY and CDR2 SVGAGI. There are 15 residues in the CDR3. CDR3 DNA: TGTGCCAGCAGTAACTCGGGACAGGGCAACTATGGCTACACCTTC. Translated: CASSNSGQGNYGYTF.

This clonotype was seen repeatedly, ten times or more. V gene TRBV12-3 or TRBV12-4 combines with J gene TRBJ1-2, with unresolved D. V dropped 6 bases and J dropped 4 bases, with 12 bases sitting between them. The CDR3 runs 13 residues. In DNA form, the CDR3 reads TGTGCCAGCAGGTATGACATCTCCTATGGCTACACCTTC. This sequence encodes CASRYDISYGYTF.

Many counts were recorded for this clonotype. The genes are TRBV28 and TRBJ1-1; D is undetermined. In germline, CDR1 is MDHEN, CDR2 SYDVKM. Trimming left V 1 base short and J 2 bases short, with 2 bases between. This CDR3 has 12 amino acids. The CDR3 DNA sequence: TGTGCCAGCAGTTTATATAACACTGAAGCTTTCTTT. It is translated as CASSLYNTEAFF.

This clonotype was recorded many times. The rearrangement joins TRBV6-2 or TRBV6-3 to TRBJ2-7; the D gene is possibly TRBD2 (6 bases). Trimming took off 0 bases at V and 0 bases at J, with 21 bases between the two ends. This CDR3 comprises 19 residues. Germline V gene data show CDR1 as MNHEY and CDR2 as SVGEGT. The CDR3 nucleotides are TGTGCCAGCAGTTACTCGGCAGGGCGCGCGGGGACGAGCTCCTACGAGCAGTACTTC. Its protein is CASSYSAGRAGTSSYEQYF.

This chain connects TRBV9 to TRBJ2-7; D uncertain. V lost 0 bases to trimming and J lost 2 bases, with 12 bases between them. This CDR3 is 15 amino acids long. Looked up from germline, CDR1 is SGDLS and CDR2 is YYNGEE. For the CDR3, the DNA is TGTGCCAGCAGCGTAGGAAGGGTCGGAGCCTACGAGCAGTACTTC. Its protein product is CASSVGRVGAYEQYF.

This clonotype has ten or more counts. The gene calls are TRBV6-1 and TRBJ2-5; D is possibly TRBD2 (6 bases). Germline CDR1 reads MNHNS; CDR2 reads SASEGT. The CDR3 totals 16 residues. The ends were cut back, 0 bases at V and 5 bases at J, with 16 bases in the middle. The DNA of the CDR3 is TGTGCCAGCAGTGAAGCGCTGGGCTCCGGGGGTGAGACCCAGTACTTC. The encoded protein is CASSEALGSGGETQYF.

In this sample, this clonotype turned up a few times. The chain uses TRBV4-1 and TRBJ1-5; D ambiguous. The germline V gene has CDR1 MGHRA and CDR2 YSYEKL. This CDR3 has 13 amino acids. Trimming took off 4 bases at V and 11 bases at J, with 15 bases between the two ends. The CDR3 spells CASSPTLFGSQHF. DNA of the CDR3: TGCGCCAGCAGCCCGACCCTATTTGGTTCCCAGCATTTT.

V usage is TRBV6-2 or TRBV6-3 and J usage is TRBJ1-5; D remains unclear. The CDR3 has 12 residues. The ends were cut back, 6 bases at V and 3 bases at J, with 6 bases in the middle. CDR1 is MNHEY and CDR2 is SVGEGT in the germline V gene. The CDR3, as DNA: TGTGCCAGCAGGAGGTACAATCAGCCCCAGCATTTT. This codes for CASRRYNQPQHF.

This clonotype was observed many times. The rearrangement links TRBV6-1 to TRBJ2-5; D is perhaps TRBD2 (6 bases). The V and J ends lost 0 bases and 1 base respectively, with 12 bases between them. The CDR3 is 16 residues long. Germline V lookup: CDR1 MNHNS, CDR2 SASEGT. The CDR3 is CASSEAVGGSQETQYF. CDR3 in DNA: TGTGCCAGCAGTGAAGCGGTGGGAGGCTCCCAAGAGACCCAGTACTTC.

This clonotype was seen many times. The V call is TRBV20-1, the J call TRBJ2-5; a weak D match, TRBD2 (5 bases). Trimming shortened V by 7 bases and J by 2 bases, and 17 bases separated the two germline ends. CDR3 length equals 14 residues. The germline gives CDR1 DFQATT, CDR2 SNEGSKA (reference sequence). The CDR3 coding sequence is TGCAGTGTAACGAAACCGGAGGTACAAGAGACCCAGTACTTC. This gives the protein CSVTKPEVQETQYF.

Many counts were recorded for this clonotype. The chain is built from TRBV28 and TRBJ2-7, with D uncertain. The CDR3 length is 15 residues. CDR1 and CDR2 (germline): MDHEN, SYDVKM. Trimming cost V 6 bases and J 1 base, with 16 bases left between them. CDR3 amino acids: CASRNDLHSSYEQYF. CDR3 bases: TGTGCCAGCAGGAACGATCTACATTCTTCCTACGAGCAGTACTTC.

This clonotype was detected many times. V and J are TRBV5-6 and TRBJ2-7; D ambiguous. From germline, CDR1 is SGHDT and CDR2 YYEEEE. The CDR3 is 16 amino acids. The ends were cut back, 3 bases at V and 1 base at J, with 17 bases in the middle. This chain's CDR3 is CASSSLRSYISYEQYF. The CDR3 region has the DNA TGTGCCAGCAGCTCCCTTCGCAGCTACATTTCCTACGAGCAGTACTTC.

This clonotype occurred a few times. One junction end disagrees with the germline gene, perhaps due to a read error. This chain joins TRBV20-1 and TRBJ2-5; possibly TRBD2 for D (5 bases). The CDR3 spans 17 residues. Germline V gene lookup returns CDR1 DFQATT and CDR2 SNEGSKA (reference sequence). DNA of the CDR3: TGCAGTGCTCCGCGAATCCGACTCGGGGTAAACCAAGAGGCCCAGTACTTC. It codes for CSAPRIRLGVNQEAQYF.

This clonotype was seen ten or more times. The chain joins TRBV2 to TRBJ2-2; 12 bases agree with TRBD2. The V and J ends lost 2 bases and 6 bases, in that order; junction bases with no gene match: 1. Germline lookup yields CDR1 SNHLY and CDR2 FYNNEI. CDR3 length: 15 residues. CDR3 loop: CASSELAGGPGELFF. In DNA, the CDR3 is TGTGCCAGCAGTGAACTAGCGGGAGGGCCCGGGGAGCTGTTTTTT.

Many counts were recorded for this clonotype. Relative to the germline gene, one junction end is altered; a read error may explain this. The chain combines TRBV5-1 with TRBJ1-1, with D possibly matching TRBD1 (6 bases). The length of the CDR3 is 14 residues. Germline CDR1 is SGHRS and CDR2 is YFSETQ. This CDR3 is CASSTTGTNTEAFF. CDR3 in DNA: TGTGCCAGCAGCACAACAGGGACCAACACTGAAGCTTTCTTT.

The chain links TRBV19 to TRBJ1-5; 7 nucleotides align to TRBD1. Germline assignment: CDR1 LNHDA and CDR2 SQIVND (reference sequence). This CDR3 is 14 amino acids long. The V segment lost 7 bases and the J segment 5 bases; nucleotides outside the gene matches: 8. The CDR3 is CASKGATIYQPQHF. In nucleotides, the CDR3 is TGTGCCAGTAAGGGGGCCACCATTTATCAGCCCCAGCATTTT. The full variable domain, with the rest looked up from reference TRBV19 and TRBJ1-5, is DGGITQSPKYLFRKEGQNVTLSCEQNLNHDAMYWYRQDPGQGLRLIYYSQIVNDFQKGDIAEGYSVSREKKESFPLTVTSAQKNPTAFYLCASKGATIYQPQHFGDGTRLSIL.

This clonotype was observed many times. The V gene is TRBV20-1, the J gene TRBJ2-7; 7 bases are shared with TRBD2. This CDR3 contains 14 residues. Germline CDR1 reads DFQATT; CDR2 reads SNEGSKA (reference sequence). Trimming removed 6 bases from V and 6 bases from J; junction bases left unmatched: 14. The CDR3 region has the DNA TGCAGTGCCCCCGGATTTGCGGGAGCGATCGAGCAGTACTTC. Translation gives CSAPGFAGAIEQYF.

This clonotype turned up a few times. The V call is TRBV4-2, the J call TRBJ1-2; TRBD1 matches 7 bases. Germline CDR1 LGHNA, CDR2 YNFKEQ. Germline trimming cut 0 bases from V and 2 bases from J; bases unmatched to any gene: 6. The CDR3 is 16 residues long. CDR3 in amino acids: CASSQDPGQQNYGYTF. In DNA form, the CDR3 reads TGTGCCAGCAGCCAAGACCCGGGACAGCAGAACTATGGCTACACCTTC.

The chain carries TRBV30 and TRBJ2-2; TRBD2 matches at 13 bases. The CDR3 length is 15 residues. Germline trimming cut 2 bases from V and 8 bases from J; bases unmatched to any gene: 5. The germline V gene has CDR1 GTSNPN and CDR2 SVGIG (reference sequence). CDR3 residues: CAWSPTSGRAGELFF. The CDR3 DNA follows: TGTGCCTGGAGTCCCACTAGCGGGAGGGCAGGGGAGCTGTTTTTT. Drawing the rest from reference TRBV30 and TRBJ2-2, the complete variable domain is SQTIHQWPATLVQPVGSPLSLECTVEGTSNPNLYWYRQAAGRGLQLLFYSVGIGQISSEVPQNLSASRPQDRQFILSSKKLLLSDSGFYLCAWSPTSGRAGELFFGEGSRLTVL.

The table lists this clonotype with many counts. The CDR3 region is CASSPRMGEETQYF. Here the CDR3 DNA reads TGTGCCAGCAGTCCCCGGATGGGGGAGGAGACCCAGTACTTC. This chain joins TRBV28 and TRBJ2-5, with D perhaps given as TRBD1 or TRBD2 (5 bases each). CDR3 length: 14 amino acids. Germline values: CDR1 MDHEN, CDR2 SYDVKM. The V end was cut by 5 bases, the J end by 5 bases, with 15 bases between.

The rearrangement links TRBV20-1 to TRBJ1-5, with a tentative D call TRBD1 (5 bases). This CDR3 is built from 14 residues. CDR1 and CDR2 from the germline V gene are DFQATT and SNEGSKA (reference sequence). The V end lost 5 bases, the J end lost 2 bases, and 13 bases lay between the germline ends. Written as DNA, the CDR3 is TGCAGTGCTTACCAGAGGGGTGGCAATCAGCCCCAGCATTTT. Translation: CSAYQRGGNQPQHF.

This clonotype was seen only a few times. The genes are TRBV27 and TRBJ2-7, with no clear D. Trimming removed 0 bases from V and 2 bases from J, with 11 bases in between. CDR1 is MNHEY, CDR2 SMNVEV, per germline (reference sequence). The CDR3 contains 15 residues. The CDR3 spells CASSLSGLSPYEQYF. CDR3 nucleotide sequence: TGTGCCAGCAGTTTATCAGGGTTGAGTCCCTACGAGCAGTACTTC.

There are many counts of this clonotype. The chain recombines TRBV6-1 with TRBJ1-5, with TRBD1 matching over 8 bases. Looked up from germline, CDR1 is MNHNS and CDR2 is SASEGT. CDR3 size: 16 residues. Trimming cost V 4 bases and J 4 bases; bases outside gene matches: 9. As DNA, the CDR3 is TGTGCCAGCAGTGTCCGACAGGGGAGTGGGAATCAGCCCCAGCATTTT. Its protein product is CASSVRQGSGNQPQHF.

There are many counts of this clonotype. The chain uses TRBV19 and TRBJ1-1; 9 nucleotides agree with TRBD1. The CDR3 totals 15 residues. V trimming: 7 bases; J trimming: 4 bases; junction bases outside the gene matches: 10. CDR1 is LNHDA, CDR2 SQIVND, per germline (reference sequence). DNA for the CDR3: TGTGCCAGTAATGTTCGGACAGGGGCGGGCACTGAAGCTTTCTTT. Translation: CASNVRTGAGTEAFF.